The 14 T cell receptor beta chains below all came from one sample that was sequenced in a study of T cell responses to AZD1222 COVID-19 vaccine. TCRdb's table, derived via immunoSEQ multiplex PCR, lists solely in-frame clones and lacks some. This sample carries some 100,000 clones, around nine tenths of them seen once, and the ten largest clones take 3.5%. This specimen consisted of peripheral blood, obtained 28 days after the second AZD1222 dose. These receptors were obtained from an adult who received the AZD1222 COVID-19 vaccine.

The chain is built from TRBV7-2 and TRBJ1-4; D remains unclear. The germline V and J ends were trimmed by 1 base and 2 bases, with 8 bases remaining between them. Germline CDR1 reads SGHTA; CDR2 reads FQGNSA. The CDR3 is 15 residues long. Here the CDR3 reads CASSLGTFTNEKLFF. For the CDR3, the DNA is TGTGCCAGCAGCTTAGGGACTTTTACTAATGAAAAACTGTTTTTT.

The chain joins TRBV7-8 to TRBJ1-2; D not certain. Germline V gives CDR1 SGHVS, CDR2 FQNEAQ. The V gene lost 5 bases and the J gene lost 1 base, with 14 bases spanning the gap. CDR3 length: 15 amino acids. The CDR3 nucleotides are TGTGCCAGCAGCGTCTCCGGGCCCCATAACTATGGCTACACCTTC. Translating it yields CASSVSGPHNYGYTF. Drawing the rest from reference TRBV7-8 and TRBJ1-2, the complete variable domain is GAGVSQSPRYKVAKRGQDVALRCDPISGHVSLFWYQQALGQGPEFLTYFQNEAQLDKSGLPSDRFFAERPEGSVSTLKIQRTQQEDSAVYLCASSVSGPHNYGYTFGSGTRLTVV.

The V gene is TRBV6-6, the J gene TRBJ1-3; D gene ambiguous. Trimming removed 0 bases at V and 6 bases at J, with 12 bases between. In germline, CDR1 is MNHNY, CDR2 SVGAGI (reference sequence). This CDR3 is 15 amino acids long. The CDR3 DNA is TGTGCCAGCAGTTACTCGACGAGGGATCCAAACACCATATATTTT. Protein: CASSYSTRDPNTIYF.

The V gene is TRBV30, the J gene TRBJ1-1, with 7 bases that match TRBD1. The V segment lost 2 bases and the J segment 11 bases; nucleotides outside the gene matches: 8. The CDR3 runs 12 residues. Germline assignment: CDR1 GTSNPN and CDR2 SVGIG (reference sequence). The CDR3 nucleotides are TGTGCCTGGAGTACCGACAGGGTAGCGGCTTTCTTT. This encodes CAWSTDRVAAFF.

The rearrangement uses TRBV10-3 and TRBJ1-1; D call uncertain. Germline V gene data show CDR1 as ENHRY and CDR2 as SYGVKD. Trimming stripped 3 bases from V and 2 bases from J, with 1 base between. This CDR3 region has 11 residues. The CDR3 spells CAISENTEAFF. As DNA, the CDR3 is TGTGCCATCAGTGAAAACACTGAAGCTTTCTTT.

The gene calls are TRBV29-1 and TRBJ2-3; D call uncertain. V gave up 4 bases and J gave up 2 bases, with 10 bases separating them. Germline CDR1 is SQVTM and CDR2 is ANQGSEA. The CDR3 extends over 13 amino acids. CDR3 DNA sequence: TGCAGCGTTGTTGTGTCAGACACAGATACGCAGTATTTT. As protein: CSVVVSDTDTQYF.

The V call is TRBV4-1, the J call TRBJ1-4; TRBD1 matches 9 bases. The CDR3 covers 19 residues. Germline values: CDR1 MGHRA, CDR2 YSYEKL. V lost 2 bases and J lost 0; bases outside the gene matches: 10. CDR3 amino acids: CASSQFPEDRGTTNEKLFF. The CDR3 bases are TGCGCCAGCAGCCAATTCCCTGAGGACAGGGGCACAACTAATGAAAAACTGTTTTTT.

This clone was seen only once. The chain uses TRBV13 and TRBJ2-3; 10 nucleotides agree with TRBD2. Germline CDR1 reads PRHDT; CDR2 reads FYEKMQ (reference sequence). V gave up 6 bases and J gave up 6 bases; unmatched junction bases: 9. The CDR3 has 15 amino acids. CDR3 sequence reads: CASSPSGRVGDTQYF. CDR3 nucleotide sequence: TGTGCCAGCAGTCCAAGCGGGAGGGTAGGGGATACGCAGTATTTT.

In DNA form, the CDR3 reads TGTGCCAGCTCACCAGTGGGGACAGGGGGCACAGATACGCAGTATTTT. This encodes CASSPVGTGGTDTQYF. The chain has TRBV18 and TRBJ2-3; 10 bases are a match to TRBD1. CDR1 is KGHSH and CDR2 is LQKENI in the germline V gene. The CDR3 has 16 residues. V lost 2 bases, J lost 1 base, and 3 bases stayed unmatched.

The chain joins TRBV11-2 to TRBJ2-3; 9 nucleotides line up with TRBD2. V trimming: 3 bases; J trimming: 2 bases; junction bases outside the gene matches: 15. Germline CDR1 is SGHAT and CDR2 is FQNNGV. The CDR3 length is 19 residues. CDR3 nucleotide sequence: TGTGCCAGCAGCTTCCCTACCCTCGATAGCGGGGGAACCACAGATACGCAGTATTTT. This translates into CASSFPTLDSGGTTDTQYF. Looking up the rest from reference TRBV11-2 and TRBJ2-3 gives the full variable domain: EAGVAQSPRYKIIEKRQSVAFWCNPISGHATLYWYQQILGQGPKLLIQFQNNGVVDDSQLPKDRFSAERLKGVDSTLKIQPAKLEDSAVYLCASSFPTLDSGGTTDTQYFGPGTRLTVL.

The chain carries TRBV19 and TRBJ1-1; 8 bases fit TRBD1. J gave up 3 bases and V 0 bases, and 12 bases lay outside the gene matches. The CDR3 sequence is 18 residues long. The germline gives CDR1 LNHDA, CDR2 SQIVND (reference sequence). CDR3 amino acids: CASSIDLSFDRGYTEAFF. CDR3 DNA: TGTGCCAGTAGTATAGATCTATCCTTTGACAGGGGCTACACTGAAGCTTTCTTT.

This clone has a handful of counts. This chain connects TRBV6-6 to TRBJ1-2; no clear D. The CDR3 loop spans 13 amino acids. Germline CDR1 MNHNY, CDR2 SVGAGI (reference sequence). V was cut by 0 bases and J by 6 bases, with 8 bases left in between. CDR3: CASSYSEGNGYTF. CDR3 nucleotide sequence: TGTGCCAGCAGTTACTCGGAGGGAAATGGCTACACCTTC.

V and J are TRBV30 and TRBJ2-7; 8 bases are a match to TRBD2. The CDR3 length is 14 residues. Germline loops: CDR1 GTSNPN, CDR2 SVGIG (reference sequence). Trimming removed 0 bases from V and 2 bases from J; junction bases left unmatched: 3. The CDR3 DNA follows: TGTGCCTGGAGTGTTCTAGCGGGTACCTACGAGCAGTACTTC. Translated: CAWSVLAGTYEQYF.

The gene calls are TRBV18 and TRBJ1-2, with 9 bases identical to TRBD1. Germline values: CDR1 KGHSH, CDR2 LQKENI. With V trimmed by 3 bases and J by 5 bases, 4 bases remained unmatched. The CDR3 length is 14 residues. CDR3 amino acids: CASSPDRGGYGYTF. The CDR3 bases are TGTGCCAGCTCACCGGACAGGGGAGGGTATGGCTACACCTTC.